The clone carrying this T cell receptor (beta chain) was picked up a small number of times. Its antigen remains unidentified. The data were obtained in a study of response to subunit inactivated influenza vaccine. TCRdb called the RT-PCR reads again in MiXCR, with one record for every CDR3 protein. The table records a few hundred thousand distinct CDR3 sequences, 20% to 25% of them present only once. General study points: The authors suggested that few new T cells are recruited per seasonal influenza vaccination.

Germline V gene sequence: CDR1 MNHEY, CDR2 SMNVEV (reference sequence). The CDR3 length is 16 residues. Germline trimming cut 3 bases from V and 6 bases from J; bases unmatched to any gene: 6. The TCR originated in a man aged 50 to 75 who received an inactivated influenza vaccine. Sequenced material: PBMCs from blood, taken about 20 months after vaccination. The genes are TRBV27 and TRBJ1-6, with 9 bases matching TRBD1. The CDR3 sequence: CASSFGQGLGNSPLHF. The CDR3 DNA reads as TGTGCCAGCAGTTTTGGACAGGGGCTCGGTAATTCACCCCTCCACTTT.